The present TCR beta chain was sequenced within a study of T-cell reconstitution after alpha-beta-depleted transplantation in children. The CDR3 has 18 amino acids. The junction had 16 bases not matched to a gene; V was cut back by 6 bases and J by 10 bases. Looked up from germline, CDR1 is ENHRY and CDR2 is SYGVKD. The TCRbeta library incorporated unique molecular identifiers. TCRdb passed the PCR reads through MiXCR, listing each CDR3 protein once. The sample lists around 400,000 distinct CDR3 sequences, 9.5% to 13% occurring once. Sequences were derived from PBMCs from the stem cell graft donor, sampled from the stem cell graft. The rearrangement links TRBV10-3 to TRBJ2-1, with TRBD2 matching over 15 bases. This receptor was obtained from a human donor who donated a stem cell graft to a child with acute myeloid leukemia. CDR3 nucleotide sequence: TGTGCCATCAGGACGGGACTAGCGGGAGGTAAGGCCCCAAGAGAGCAGTTCTTC. The encoded protein is CAIRTGLAGGKAPREQFF.